Sequencing of this T cell receptor (beta chain) was carried out in a study of cytomegalovirus exposure and HLA in healthy donors. Concerning this clone: Its antigen remains unknown.

Germline CDR1 is SNHLY and CDR2 is FYNNEI. V lost 3 bases, J lost 5 bases, and 10 bases lay in between. This CDR3 has 13 residues. PCR amplification relied on 60 Vbeta primers (plus 13 Jbeta primers). Original handling: Later, about 80 million unique TCR beta chains were counted in an analysis, and approximately 9.9 million of them were shared. This table comes from immunoSEQ multiplex PCR, and its TCRdb copy is limited to in-frame clones, with some not included. V and J calls and clone size are given by that table; D and trimming were obtained from the DNA. The table lists 100,000 to 150,000 clones, 80% of them singletons. Study observations and caveats: In vitro data verified a few CMV-associated chains as specific for CMV antigens.

J is TRBJ2-5 and V is TRBV2; tentative D call: TRBD2 (5 bases). The sequence was collected from a man aged 25-40 years in good health and CMV-seropositive. The sequenced sample consisted of PBMCs. CDR3 bases: TGTGCCAGCAGTGAGAGGGAGACGGAGACCCAGTACTTC. Amino acid sequence: CASSERETETQYF. Full variable domain (remainder filled in from reference TRBV2 and TRBJ2-5): EPEVTQTPSHQVTQMGQEVILRCVPISNHLYFYWYRQILGQKVEFLVSFYNNEISEKSEIFDDQFSVERPDGSNFTLKIRSTKLEDSAMYFCASSERETETQYFGPGTRLLVL.